Below, 2 T cell receptor beta chains from the same sample are listed, as sequenced in a study of cytomegalovirus exposure and HLA in healthy donors. Data came from immunoSEQ multiplex PCR; TCRdb stores just in-frame clones and leaves some out. The sample holds roughly 120,000 clones, roughly nine tenths seen once. The sample comprised PBMCs. The source is a man aged 18 to 30 in good health and CMV-seropositive.

This chain links TRBV11-2 with TRBJ2-7; 7 positions match TRBD1. V dropped 5 bases and J dropped 3; count of bases not matched to a gene: 10. The CDR3 runs to 15 residues. Germline CDR1 is SGHAT and CDR2 is FQNNGV. CDR3 bases: TGTGCCAGCAGCACCATCCTACAGGGGCGCTACGAGCAGTACTTC. Amino acids: CASSTILQGRYEQYF.

This sequence joins TRBV20-1 and TRBJ1-2, with TRBD1 matching 8 bases. Germline CDR1 and CDR2: DFQATT and SNEGSKA (reference sequence). This CDR3 contains 11 residues. Germline trimming cut 7 bases from V and 8 bases from J; bases unmatched to any gene: 6. The CDR3 reads CSVTGASGYTF. DNA for the CDR3: TGCAGTGTGACAGGGGCTTCCGGCTACACCTTC.